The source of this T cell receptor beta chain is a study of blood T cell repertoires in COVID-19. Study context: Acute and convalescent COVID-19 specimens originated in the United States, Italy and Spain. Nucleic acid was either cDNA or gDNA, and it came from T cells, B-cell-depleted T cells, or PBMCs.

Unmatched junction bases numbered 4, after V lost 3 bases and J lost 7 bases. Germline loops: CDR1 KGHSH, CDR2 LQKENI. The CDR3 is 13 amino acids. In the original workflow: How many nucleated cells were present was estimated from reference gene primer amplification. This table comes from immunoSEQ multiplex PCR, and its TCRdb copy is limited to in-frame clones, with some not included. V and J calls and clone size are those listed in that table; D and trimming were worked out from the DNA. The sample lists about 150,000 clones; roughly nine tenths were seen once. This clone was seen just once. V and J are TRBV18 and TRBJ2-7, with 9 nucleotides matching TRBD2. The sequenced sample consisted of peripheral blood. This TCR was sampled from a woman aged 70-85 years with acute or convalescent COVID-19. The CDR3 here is CASSPNLAGEQYF. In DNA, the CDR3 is TGTGCCAGCTCACCGAATCTAGCGGGAGAGCAGTACTTC.